Each of the 7 T cell receptor beta chains below was sequenced from the same sample in a study of radiotherapy plus CTLA-4 blockade in lung cancer. Assay used: immunoSEQ multiplex PCR; TCRdb lists only in-frame clones, some missing. The sample carries more than 65,000 clones, around four fifths recorded once. The source material was peripheral blood, sampled from a patient treated with radiotherapy plus ipilimumab. The receptors stem from a human donor with non-small cell lung cancer who had stable disease on radiotherapy plus ipilimumab.

This chain joins TRBV7-6 and TRBJ2-7, with D hard to call. The V end was cut by 0 bases, the J end by 0 bases, with 9 bases between. CDR3 length: 15 residues. Germline values: CDR1 SGHVS, CDR2 FNYEAQ. In DNA, the CDR3 is TGTGCCAGCAGCTTAGCCAATTCCCCCTCCTACGAGCAGTACTTC. This sequence encodes CASSLANSPSYEQYF.

The CDR3 DNA sequence: TGTGCCAGCAGTGAAGCGGGACAGAGGAGAGATACGCAGTATTTT. Protein sequence: CASSEAGQRRDTQYF. J is TRBJ2-3 and V is TRBV2; 7 bases align to TRBD1. Germline V gene data show CDR1 as SNHLY and CDR2 as FYNNEI. The CDR3 consists of 15 residues. V lost 0 bases, J lost 5 bases, and 5 bases stayed unmatched.

V is TRBV11-2 and J is TRBJ2-5; 8 bases align to TRBD2. The germline V gene has CDR1 SGHAT and CDR2 FQNNGV. This CDR3 contains 15 residues. V dropped 5 bases and J dropped 4; count of bases not matched to a gene: 9. The CDR3 nucleotides are TGTGCCAGCAGCCCAGGGACTAGTCGGCGAGAGACCCAGTACTTC. This gives the protein CASSPGTSRRETQYF.

V and J are TRBV5-1 and TRBJ2-7; 9 bases match TRBD2. Germline CDR1 is SGHRS and CDR2 is YFSETQ. This CDR3 contains 16 residues. Trimming at V came to 0 bases and at J to 2 bases, leaving 6 bases not matched to a gene. The CDR3 DNA sequence: TGCGCCAGCAGCTTGGATTCAGCGGGGGGCCCCTACGAGCAGTACTTC. Its protein product is CASSLDSAGGPYEQYF.

This chain connects TRBV30 to TRBJ1-2; D not certain. V lost 3 bases, J lost 0 bases, and 8 bases lay in between. The CDR3 sequence is 13 residues long. The V gene's germline CDR1 is GTSNPN and CDR2 SVGIG (reference sequence). The CDR3 region is CAWRAPANYGYTF. For the CDR3, the DNA is TGTGCCTGGAGGGCCCCCGCTAACTATGGCTACACCTTC.

This clone was detected only a few times. CDR3 sequence: CASSPRGLAGSTGELFF. The CDR3 region has the DNA TGTGCCAGCTCACCTCGGGGACTAGCGGGATCCACCGGGGAGCTGTTTTTT. This chain connects TRBV18 to TRBJ2-2, with 13 bases that match TRBD2. J was trimmed by 4 bases and V by 3 bases; bases with no gene match: 5. From germline, CDR1 is KGHSH and CDR2 LQKENI. The CDR3 runs 17 residues.

The rearrangement uses TRBV2 and TRBJ1-2, with D unclear. Germline V gene sequence: CDR1 SNHLY, CDR2 FYNNEI. The CDR3 runs to 14 residues. Trimming removed 8 bases at V and 0 bases at J, with 13 bases between. CDR3 region: CASGGLWANYGYTF. The DNA of the CDR3 is TGTGCCAGCGGCGGGTTATGGGCTAACTATGGCTACACCTTC.